What follows are 25 T cell receptor beta chains derived from one specimen sequenced in a study of blood T cell repertoires in COVID-19. Sequencing used immunoSEQ multiplex PCR; TCRdb keeps in-frame clones, though not all of them. The sample carries roughly 370,000 clones, more than 75% recorded once. Sequencing used PBMCs or T cells enriched from blood (not recorded which). The receptors were sampled from a woman aged 45 to 65 who had recovered from COVID-19.

The chain is built from TRBV7-8 and TRBJ1-2; TRBD1 agrees at 7 bases. The V gene end was trimmed by 0 bases and the J gene end by 0 bases; junction bases not matched to a gene: 10. Germline lookup yields CDR1 SGHVS and CDR2 FQNEAQ. The CDR3 length is 18 residues. CDR3 bases: TGTGCCAGCAGCTTAGCGTCTCAGGGGGAGATAGCTAACTATGGCTACACCTTC. It translates to CASSLASQGEIANYGYTF.

The chain carries TRBV2 and TRBJ2-2, with TRBD1 identical over 9 bases. CDR3 length: 15 residues. Germline V gives CDR1 SNHLY, CDR2 FYNNEI. The trim removed 2 bases at V and 6 bases at J, leaving 4 bases unmatched. CDR3 in amino acids: CASSETGGRSGELFF. The CDR3 bases are TGTGCCAGCAGTGAAACAGGGGGCAGGTCCGGGGAGCTGTTTTTT.

The J gene is TRBJ2-1, the V gene TRBV15; D might be TRBD1 (6 bases). Trimming cost V 0 bases and J 0 bases, with 18 bases left between them. The CDR3 has 19 residues. Germline V CDR1 and CDR2: LNHNV, YYDKDF (reference sequence). The CDR3 DNA reads TGTGCCACCAGCAGAGATAGGGGGAATAGCAGACTCTCCTACAATGAGCAGTTCTTC. Amino acids: CATSRDRGNSRLSYNEQFF. Full variable domain (outside the CDR3, taken from reference TRBV15 and TRBJ2-1): DAMVIQNPRYQVTQFGKPVTLSCSQTLNHNVMYWYQQKSSQAPKLLFHYYDKDFNNEADTPDNFQSRRPNTSFCFLDIRSPGLGDTAMYLCATSRDRGNSRLSYNEQFFGPGTRLTVL.

The chain recombines TRBV3-1 (or the pseudogene TRBV3-2) with TRBJ2-7; D is ambiguous. Trimming took off 2 bases at V and 0 bases at J, with 8 bases between the two ends. This CDR3 has 14 residues. Germline-derived CDR1 and CDR2 are LGHDT and YNNKEL (reference sequence). For the CDR3, the DNA is TGTGCCAGCAGCCAATACAGAAACTCCTACGAGCAGTACTTC. The encoded protein is CASSQYRNSYEQYF.

This clone was seen once. This chain uses TRBV5-1 with TRBJ1-4; no clear D. In germline, CDR1 is SGHRS, CDR2 YFSETQ. V lost 0 bases, J lost 8 bases, and 17 bases lay in between. The CDR3 totals 16 residues. The CDR3 DNA sequence: TGCGCCAGCAGCTTGGGTATCGGGGTAGGAGAGGAAAAACTGTTTTTT. Translating gives CASSLGIGVGEEKLFF.

Concerning this clone: The same CDR3 is also encoded by other DNA sequences in this sample. The rearrangement joins TRBV6-5 to TRBJ1-1; a weak D match, TRBD1 (5 bases). The CDR3 totals 13 residues. V shed 6 bases and J shed 1 base, with 9 bases lying between them. Germline assignment: CDR1 MNHEY and CDR2 SVGAGI. In DNA, the CDR3 is TGTGCCAGCAGCCCCGGGGGGAACACTGAAGCTTTCTTT. Its translation: CASSPGGNTEAFF.

This clone was found once. This chain uses TRBV4-1 with TRBJ1-1; a weak D match, TRBD1 (5 bases). The CDR3 totals 14 residues. Trimming removed 4 bases from V and 8 bases from J, with 17 bases in between. CDR1 is MGHRA, CDR2 YSYEKL, per germline. CDR3 protein: CASSLPGLQGEAFF. In DNA, the CDR3 is TGCGCCAGCAGCCTCCCCGGCCTCCAGGGAGAAGCTTTCTTT.

V and J are TRBV19 and TRBJ1-5, with TRBD1 identical over 7 bases. This CDR3 region has 15 residues. The V gene's germline CDR1 is LNHDA and CDR2 SQIVND (reference sequence). Losses at the gene ends were 4 bases for V and 0 bases for J; bases not matched to a gene: 3. The CDR3 DNA reads TGTGCCAGTAGTAGCCGACAGGGTAGCAATCAGCCCCAGCATTTT. Protein sequence: CASSSRQGSNQPQHF. The complete variable domain, with remaining parts taken from reference TRBV19 and TRBJ1-5, reads DGGITQSPKYLFRKEGQNVTLSCEQNLNHDAMYWYRQDPGQGLRLIYYSQIVNDFQKGDIAEGYSVSREKKESFPLTVTSAQKNPTAFYLCASSSRQGSNQPQHFGDGTRLSIL.

The chain links TRBV21-1 to TRBJ2-7; the D call in the table, TRBD1, was not verified against the DNA. TRBV21-1 is recorded as a pseudogene. This CDR3 has 18 residues. Here the CDR3 DNA reads TGTGCCAGCAGCCTAAGGACACCCCAGGGGGCGCCGGGCTACGAGCAGTACTTC. Its translation is CASSLRTPQGAPGYEQYF.

In DNA, the CDR3 is TGTGCCAGTAGTACTCGGACCGAGCGGAATTCACCCCTCCACTTT. Translation gives CASSTRTERNSPLHF. V is TRBV19 and J is TRBJ1-6, with D hard to call. Germline-derived CDR1 and CDR2 are LNHDA and SQIVND (reference sequence). V was clipped by 4 bases and J by 7 bases, with 14 bases between them. The CDR3 loop spans 15 amino acids. The full variable domain, with the rest looked up from reference TRBV19 and TRBJ1-6, is DGGITQSPKYLFRKEGQNVTLSCEQNLNHDAMYWYRQDPGQGLRLIYYSQIVNDFQKGDIAEGYSVSREKKESFPLTVTSAQKNPTAFYLCASSTRTERNSPLHFGNGTRLTVT.

The chain couples TRBV30 to TRBJ2-5; D is unclear. The germline V and J ends were trimmed by 2 bases and 7 bases, with 5 bases remaining between them. The V gene's germline CDR1 is GTSNPN and CDR2 SVGIG (reference sequence). CDR3 size: 10 residues. The CDR3: CAWSTGTQYF. The CDR3 DNA follows: TGTGCCTGGAGTACGGGGACCCAGTACTTC. Looking up the rest from reference TRBV30 and TRBJ2-5 gives the full variable domain: SQTIHQWPATLVQPVGSPLSLECTVEGTSNPNLYWYRQAAGRGLQLLFYSVGIGQISSEVPQNLSASRPQDRQFILSSKKLLLSDSGFYLCAWSTGTQYFGPGTRLLVL.

The chain couples TRBV28 to TRBJ1-2, with 8 bases identical to TRBD1. The junction had 6 bases not matched to a gene; V was cut back by 2 bases and J by 4 bases. CDR1 and CDR2 (germline): MDHEN, SYDVKM. This CDR3 is built from 15 residues. DNA for the CDR3: TGTGCCAGCAGTTTAGGGGCAACAGGGGGCTATGGCTACACCTTC. This encodes CASSLGATGGYGYTF.

The chain is built from TRBV10-3 and TRBJ1-2, with 8 bases lining up with TRBD1. The CDR3 runs to 16 residues. The V and J ends lost 8 bases and 7 bases, in that order; junction bases with no gene match: 18. CDR1 is ENHRY and CDR2 is SYGVKD in the germline V gene. In DNA, the CDR3 is TGTGCCATCCAAGACGCGCAGGGGGCTGTATTCGGTGGCTACACCTTC. This encodes CAIQDAQGAVFGGYTF.

The chain links TRBV30 to TRBJ1-1, with 7 bases aligning to TRBD1. Per the germline V gene, CDR1 is GTSNPN and CDR2 is SVGIG (reference sequence). V shed 8 bases and J 11 bases; nucleotides not matched to a gene: 5. The CDR3 has 9 amino acids. The CDR3 sequence is CALDRVAFF. In DNA, the CDR3 is TGTGCCCTCGACAGGGTTGCTTTCTTT.

This rearrangement joins TRBV6-5 to TRBJ2-7; possibly TRBD1 for D (5 bases). This CDR3 has 13 amino acids. V shed 3 bases and J shed 4 bases, with 10 bases lying between them. The germline V gene has CDR1 MNHEY and CDR2 SVGAGI. The CDR3 nucleotides are TGTGCCAGCAGTTATAGGCAGGGTTACGAGCAGTACTTC. It yields the protein CASSYRQGYEQYF.

This clone appeared once. The V gene is TRBV5-1, the J gene TRBJ1-2; D is uncertain. The germline CDR1 and CDR2 sequences are SGHRS and YFSETQ. V was cut by 7 bases and J by 2 bases, with 18 bases left in between. This CDR3 comprises 15 residues. Here the CDR3 reads CASGKAENPNYGYTF. CDR3 DNA: TGCGCCAGCGGAAAGGCGGAGAACCCCAACTATGGCTACACCTTC. The complete variable domain, with remaining parts taken from reference TRBV5-1 and TRBJ1-2, reads KAGVTQTPRYLIKTRGQQVTLSCSPISGHRSVSWYQQTPGQGLQFLFEYFSETQRNKGNFPGRFSGRQFSNSRSEMNVSTLELGDSALYLCASGKAENPNYGYTFGSGTRLTVV.

The genes are TRBV7-2 and TRBJ1-1; no definite D call. The CDR3 runs to 14 residues. Germline CDR1 and CDR2: SGHTA and FQGNSA. Trimming shortened V by 1 base and J by 1 base, and 7 bases separated the two germline ends. CDR3 nucleotide sequence: TGTGCCAGCAGCTTAGGGCTTCCGAACACTGAAGCTTTCTTT. Residues: CASSLGLPNTEAFF.

The chain recombines TRBV24-1 with TRBJ2-2; possible D gene TRBD1, 5 bases. The germline gives CDR1 KGHDR, CDR2 SFDVKD. The CDR3 consists of 15 residues. Trimming left V 4 bases short and J 3 bases short, with 11 bases between. In nucleotides, the CDR3 is TGTGCCACCAGTGAGCAGGGTCTAGACACCGGGGAGCTGTTTTTT. Its protein is CATSEQGLDTGELFF.

The chain uses TRBV5-1 and TRBJ1-6; TRBD1 agrees at 9 bases. With 4 bases clipped from V and 7 bases from J, the junction kept 9 bases outside the gene matches. In germline, CDR1 is SGHRS, CDR2 YFSETQ. This CDR3 spans 16 amino acids. The CDR3 region has the DNA TGCGCCAGCAGCATCGGGACAGGGATGTGGAATTCACCCCTCCACTTT. It translates to CASSIGTGMWNSPLHF.

The chain joins TRBV4-3 to TRBJ1-2; D is ambiguous. V shed 0 bases and J shed 1 base, with 6 bases lying between them. The germline V gene encodes CDR1 LGHNA and CDR2 YSLEER. CDR3 size: 14 residues. CDR3 sequence reads: CASSQETLNYGYTF. CDR3 sequence (DNA): TGCGCCAGCAGCCAAGAGACACTTAACTATGGCTACACCTTC.

This rearrangement joins TRBV30 to TRBJ1-2; 7 nucleotides agree with TRBD1. Looked up from germline, CDR1 is GTSNPN and CDR2 is SVGIG (reference sequence). The CDR3 loop spans 14 amino acids. V trimming: 3 bases; J trimming: 4 bases; junction bases outside the gene matches: 8. CDR3 protein: CAWSPQQGLYGYTF. In DNA form, the CDR3 reads TGTGCCTGGAGCCCCCAACAGGGGCTCTATGGCTACACCTTC.

Here the CDR3 reads CASSSSGANVLTF. DNA of the CDR3: TGTGCCAGCAGCTCCTCCGGGGCCAACGTCCTGACTTTC. The V call is TRBV6-5, the J call TRBJ2-6, with D hard to call. V lost 6 bases, J lost 4 bases, and 7 bases lay in between. This CDR3 region has 13 residues. Germline V gene data show CDR1 as MNHEY and CDR2 as SVGAGI.

The chain carries TRBV5-1 and TRBJ1-6, with 7 bases identical to TRBD1. J lost 7 bases, V lost 3 bases, and 4 bases had no gene match. Per the germline V gene, CDR1 is SGHRS and CDR2 is YFSETQ. The CDR3 runs 14 residues. The CDR3 DNA reads as TGCGCCAGCAGCTCCGGGACAGAGAATTCACCCCTCCACTTT. It specifies CASSSGTENSPLHF. Based on the CDR3 plus reference TRBV5-1 and TRBJ1-6, the full variable domain is KAGVTQTPRYLIKTRGQQVTLSCSPISGHRSVSWYQQTPGQGLQFLFEYFSETQRNKGNFPGRFSGRQFSNSRSEMNVSTLELGDSALYLCASSSGTENSPLHFGNGTRLTVT.

V and J are TRBV4-1 and TRBJ1-1; the D gene is possibly TRBD1 (5 bases). The CDR3 has 15 amino acids. V was shortened by 1 base and J by 3 bases, with 12 bases between the two germline ends. Germline V gene data show CDR1 as MGHRA and CDR2 as YSYEKL. This chain's CDR3 is CASSQGQPVDTEAFF. The CDR3 DNA is TGCGCCAGCAGCCAAGGACAGCCCGTGGACACTGAAGCTTTCTTT.

The chain couples TRBV5-1 to TRBJ2-2; 9 positions match TRBD1. With 5 bases clipped from V and 6 bases from J, the junction kept 8 bases outside the gene matches. CDR1 is SGHRS and CDR2 is YFSETQ in the germline V gene. This CDR3 region has 15 residues. The CDR3 here is CASRIRDREAGELFF. DNA for the CDR3: TGCGCCAGCAGGATTCGGGACAGGGAGGCCGGGGAGCTGTTTTTT.